Shown below are 26 T cell receptor beta chains from a single sample sequenced in a study of glioma-infiltrating T cells after dendritic cell vaccination. Here immunoSEQ multiplex PCR was the method, and the copy in TCRdb shows in-frame clones only, minus some. The sample has 55,000 to 75,000 clones, roughly 79% seen once. Material: blood, obtained before dendritic cell vaccination. All receptors derive from a human donor with glioblastoma.

This clone was seen a few times. V is TRBV5-4 and J is TRBJ2-7; D unclear. Germline loops: CDR1 SGHNT, CDR2 YYREEE (reference sequence). CDR3 size: 12 residues. Trimming took 4 bases from V and 0 from J, leaving 5 bases between them. CDR3 sequence (DNA): TGTGCCAGCAGCCGACACTCCTACGAGCAGTACTTC. As protein: CASSRHSYEQYF.

DNA for the CDR3: TGTGCCAGCAGGCCCCGGGAGGGGCGCACTGAAGCTTTCTTT. As protein: CASRPREGRTEAFF. The V and J genes are TRBV11-2 and TRBJ1-1; TRBD1 might be the D (5 bases). CDR1 and CDR2 from the germline V gene are SGHAT and FQNNGV. CDR3 length equals 14 residues. V lost 6 bases and J lost 4, with 15 bases in between.

V and J are TRBV5-6 and TRBJ2-1, with a possible D match to TRBD1 (5 bases). The CDR3 is 14 residues long. Germline V lookup: CDR1 SGHDT, CDR2 YYEEEE. Trimming shortened V by 4 bases and J by 6 bases, and 14 bases separated the two germline ends. CDR3 in DNA: TGTGCCAGCAGCCCTCGTGGGGCTTTCAATGAGCAGTTCTTC. It is translated as CASSPRGAFNEQFF.

With regard to this clone: One end of the junction varies from germline; a read error may be responsible. The chain links TRBV2 to TRBJ1-1; 8 positions agree with TRBD1. Per the germline V gene, CDR1 is SNHLY and CDR2 is FYNNEI. This CDR3 is 14 amino acids long. In nucleotides, the CDR3 is TGTGCCAGCAGGGAAGTCAGGGGGCTAACTGAAGCTTTCTTT. As protein: CASREVRGLTEAFF.

CDR3 in amino acids: CASRGQGGTTQPQHF. As DNA, the CDR3 is TGTGCCAGTAGGGGACAGGGAGGAACCACTCAGCCCCAGCATTTT. The V call is TRBV19, the J call TRBJ1-5; TRBD1 aligns across 9 bases. The CDR3 consists of 15 residues. V trimming: 6 bases; J trimming: 6 bases; junction bases outside the gene matches: 9. CDR1 LNHDA and CDR2 SQIVND come from the germline V gene (reference sequence).

This clone turned up a few times. This CDR3 is CSVPEDRGSNEKLFF. CDR3 DNA: TGCAGCGTCCCCGAAGACAGGGGAAGTAATGAAAAACTGTTTTTT. The chain uses TRBV29-1 and TRBJ1-4; 8 bases line up with TRBD1. Trimming at V came to 6 bases and at J to 4 bases, leaving 10 bases not matched to a gene. CDR3 size: 15 residues. Germline assignment: CDR1 SQVTM and CDR2 ANQGSEA. The whole variable domain, remainder taken from reference TRBV29-1 and TRBJ1-4, is SAVISQKPSRDICQRGTSLTIQCQVDSQVTMMFWYRQQPGQSLTLIATANQGSEATYESGFVIDKFPISRPNLTFSTLTVSNMSPEDSSIYLCSVPEDRGSNEKLFFGSGTQLSVL.

This chain connects TRBV6-1 to TRBJ1-6, with D unclear. The V end lost 1 base, the J end lost 10 bases, and 8 bases lay between the germline ends. The germline CDR1 and CDR2 sequences are MNHNS and SASEGT. The CDR3 loop spans 13 amino acids. CDR3 sequence reads: CASSEGFQSPLHF. CDR3 sequence (DNA): TGTGCCAGCAGTGAAGGCTTTCAGTCACCCCTCCACTTT.

The rearrangement uses TRBV5-4 and TRBJ2-7; no firm D call. Germline CDR1 is SGHNT and CDR2 is YYREEE (reference sequence). Trimming took off 3 bases at V and 2 bases at J, with 9 bases between the two ends. CDR3 length: 13 residues. The CDR3 is CASSYGSTYEQYF. CDR3 bases: TGTGCCAGCAGCTACGGGTCCACCTACGAGCAGTACTTC.

V and J are TRBV7-3 and TRBJ2-2; 8 bases are a match to TRBD2. Looked up from germline, CDR1 is SGHTA and CDR2 is FQGTGA. The V segment lost 1 base and the J segment 4 bases; nucleotides outside the gene matches: 5. The CDR3 has 16 amino acids. CDR3 sequence reads: CASSLKAGEVTGELFF. The CDR3 bases are TGTGCCAGCAGCTTAAAAGCGGGGGAAGTCACCGGGGAGCTGTTTTTT.

The genes are TRBV29-1 and TRBJ1-1; D is perhaps TRBD1 (5 bases). The germline V gene encodes CDR1 SQVTM and CDR2 ANQGSEA. This CDR3 has 11 residues. Trimming removed 2 bases from V and 6 bases from J, with 7 bases in between. CDR3 coding DNA: TGCAGCGTTGAAAGGGGCTCTGAAGCTTTCTTT. Its protein product is CSVERGSEAFF.

V and J are TRBV29-1 and TRBJ2-1; possibly TRBD1 for D (6 bases). The germline V and J ends were trimmed by 5 bases and 6 bases, with 8 bases remaining between them. CDR3 size: 11 residues. CDR1 and CDR2 from the germline V gene are SQVTM and ANQGSEA. The CDR3 sequence: CSVRGGNEQFF. In DNA, the CDR3 is TGCAGCGTTCGAGGGGGCAATGAGCAGTTCTTC.

The chain is built from TRBV29-1 and TRBJ2-3, with 13 bases identical to TRBD2. Germline CDR1 SQVTM, CDR2 ANQGSEA. The CDR3 sequence is 20 residues long. Losses at the gene ends were 0 bases for V and 0 bases for J; bases not matched to a gene: 12. The CDR3 sequence: CSVEDRGTSGAKFSTDTQYF. CDR3 sequence (DNA): TGCAGCGTTGAAGACAGGGGGACTAGCGGGGCCAAATTTAGCACAGATACGCAGTATTTT.

V and J are TRBV7-9 and TRBJ1-5, with D uncertain. V lost 5 bases and J 2 bases, leaving 13 bases between the germline ends. Germline CDR1 SEHNR, CDR2 FQNEAQ (reference sequence). CDR3 length equals 15 residues. The chain's CDR3 is CASSGGVSGNQPQHF. The CDR3 region has the DNA TGTGCCAGCAGCGGAGGTGTATCAGGCAATCAGCCCCAGCATTTT. The full variable domain, in which reference TRBV7-9 and TRBJ1-5 provide the parts outside the CDR3, is DTGVSQNPRHKITKRGQNVTFRCDPISEHNRLYWYRQTLGQGPEFLTYFQNEAQLEKSRLLSDRFSAERPKGSFSTLEIQRTEQGDSAMYLCASSGGVSGNQPQHFGDGTRLSIL.

This chain joins TRBV30 and TRBJ2-1; the match to TRBD2 covers 7 bases. In germline, CDR1 is GTSNPN, CDR2 SVGIG (reference sequence). The ends lost 7 bases at V and 1 base at J; junction bases unmatched: 19. The CDR3 loop spans 18 amino acids. The CDR3 nucleotides are TGTGCCTCTACTATAGGGCCTGTTCCGGGAGGATCCTACAATGAGCAGTTCTTC. Protein sequence: CASTIGPVPGGSYNEQFF.

This chain uses TRBV19 with TRBJ1-1; 7 positions match TRBD1. The CDR3 covers 14 residues. V lost 8 bases, J lost 0 bases, and 6 bases stayed unmatched. The germline gives CDR1 LNHDA, CDR2 SQIVND (reference sequence). The CDR3 here is CASHRGQLNTEAFF. CDR3 in DNA: TGTGCCAGTCATCGGGGACAGCTGAACACTGAAGCTTTCTTT.

About this clone itself: One end of the junction is discordant with germline, which a read error may explain. This sequence joins TRBV7-7 and TRBJ2-7, with TRBD1 matching over 10 bases. From germline, CDR1 is SSHAT and CDR2 FNYEAQ (reference sequence). The CDR3 loop spans 15 amino acids. The CDR3 nucleotides read TGTGCTAGCAGCTACGGGACAGGGGACTCCTACGAGCAGTACTTC. Its protein product is CASSYGTGDSYEQYF. The variable domain in full, with the rest retrieved from reference TRBV7-7 and TRBJ2-7, is GAGVSQSPRYKVTKRGQDVTLRCDPISSHATLYWYQQALGQGPEFLTYFNYEAQPDKSGLPSDRFSAERPEGSISTLTIQRTEQRDSAMYRCASSYGTGDSYEQYFGPGTRLTVT.

The chain uses TRBV5-1 and TRBJ2-1; 7 bases map to TRBD1. Germline V CDR1 and CDR2: SGHRS, YFSETQ. The CDR3 spans 14 residues. Trimming cost V 0 bases and J 7 bases; bases outside gene matches: 4. CDR3 sequence reads: CASSLGQGENEQFF. The DNA for the CDR3 is TGCGCCAGCAGCTTGGGACAGGGCGAGAATGAGCAGTTCTTC.

This clone was found a few times. V and J are TRBV4-1 and TRBJ1-1, with TRBD1 matching 7 bases. CDR1 is MGHRA, CDR2 YSYEKL, per germline. The CDR3 covers 16 residues. J gave up 5 bases and V 3 bases, and 12 bases lay outside the gene matches. The CDR3 region is CASSQDTDRTGTEAFF. In DNA form, the CDR3 reads TGCGCCAGCAGCCAGGATACGGACAGGACGGGGACTGAAGCTTTCTTT.

In this sample, this clone turned up once. J is TRBJ2-1 and V is TRBV11-2; the D gene is possibly TRBD2 (5 bases). The length of the CDR3 is 12 residues. Trimming took 8 bases from V and 8 from J, leaving 13 bases between them. Germline V gene sequence: CDR1 SGHAT, CDR2 FQNNGV. CDR3 coding DNA: TGTGCCAGCGGCAGACATAGCGATGAGCAGTTCTTC. It encodes CASGRHSDEQFF.

The chain uses TRBV5-4 and TRBJ1-2, with D maybe TRBD1 (6 bases). Germline V lookup: CDR1 SGHNT, CDR2 YYREEE (reference sequence). The ends were cut back, 0 bases at V and 3 bases at J, with 12 bases in the middle. There are 15 residues in the CDR3. The CDR3, as DNA: TGTGCCAGCAGCTTGGGAACAGGGCTAGACTATGGCTACACCTTC. This codes for CASSLGTGLDYGYTF.

V is TRBV6-6 and J is TRBJ2-1; maybe TRBD1 (6 bases). Trimming shortened V by 9 bases and J by 2 bases, and 14 bases separated the two germline ends. CDR1 MNHNY and CDR2 SVGAGI come from the germline V gene (reference sequence). This CDR3 has 14 amino acids. The CDR3, as DNA: TGTGCCAGTATCTCCGGGACAACCTACAATGAGCAGTTCTTC. Amino acid sequence: CASISGTTYNEQFF.

The chain has TRBV6-1 and TRBJ1-2; 7 bases agree with TRBD1. Per the germline V gene, CDR1 is MNHNS and CDR2 is SASEGT. Unmatched junction bases numbered 6, after V lost 6 bases and J lost 5 bases. The CDR3 has 13 amino acids. Here the CDR3 DNA reads TGTGCCAGCAGACCGGGACAGCAGTATGGCTACACCTTC. Protein sequence: CASRPGQQYGYTF.

V gene TRBV29-1 combines with J gene TRBJ1-1, with a tentative D call TRBD1 (6 bases). The germline V gene encodes CDR1 SQVTM and CDR2 ANQGSEA. The V gene lost 0 bases and the J gene lost 5 bases, with 7 bases spanning the gap. The CDR3 length is 12 residues. CDR3 sequence: CSVEEGTTEAFF. CDR3 sequence (DNA): TGCAGCGTTGAAGAAGGGACAACTGAAGCTTTCTTT.

The sample holds one count of this clone. The genes are TRBV6-5 and TRBJ1-1, with 7 bases matching TRBD1. The CDR3 loop spans 14 amino acids. V dropped 7 bases and J dropped 1; count of bases not matched to a gene: 6. Germline V CDR1 and CDR2: MNHEY, SVGAGI. CDR3 sequence reads: CASTKGAGNTEAFF. CDR3 DNA sequence: TGTGCCAGCACCAAGGGGGCAGGGAACACTGAAGCTTTCTTT.

This chain connects TRBV9 to TRBJ1-3, with a tentative D call TRBD1 (6 bases). The V gene's germline CDR1 is SGDLS and CDR2 YYNGEE. Trimming removed 0 bases from V and 4 bases from J, with 8 bases in between. CDR3 size: 14 residues. CDR3 nucleotide sequence: TGTGCCAGCAGCGTAGCTACAGGGGGAAACACCATATATTTT. Amino acid sequence: CASSVATGGNTIYF.

This chain joins TRBV29-1 and TRBJ2-3; D is unclear. Per the germline V gene, CDR1 is SQVTM and CDR2 is ANQGSEA. With 6 bases removed from V and 8 bases from J, the gap between germline ends came to 12 bases. This CDR3 region has 11 residues. The CDR3 DNA follows: TGCAGCGTCATAGCTGATTCTACGCAGTATTTT. Protein sequence: CSVIADSTQYF.